This T cell receptor (beta chain) emerged from a study of cytomegalovirus exposure and HLA in healthy donors. At the level of the study: HLA-typed donors were the source of approximately 85 million unique TCRs, which an early data release held. Study-wide results and caveats: Indistinguishability led to the exclusion of some V segments, TRBV6-2 and TRBV6-3 included. A few CMV-associated chains proved CMV antigen-specific in vitro.

Comment on this clone: Antigen unknown.

Germline loops: CDR1 SGHNT, CDR2 YYREEE (reference sequence). This CDR3 is 13 amino acids long. V lost 6 bases, J lost 0 bases, and 9 bases lay in between. The primer mix had 60 Vbeta and 13 Jbeta primers. TCRdb keeps only in-frame clones here, not all; method: immunoSEQ multiplex PCR. The sample lists about 100,000 clones; roughly four fifths were seen once. Material for sequencing was PBMCs. This TCR was recovered from a man between 35 and 55 years old in good health and CMV-seropositive. V usage is TRBV5-4 and J usage is TRBJ1-2; D is undetermined. CDR3 protein: CASTHSPNYGYTF. The CDR3 DNA reads as TGTGCCAGCACCCACAGCCCTAACTATGGCTACACCTTC. The entire variable domain, with the rest obtained from reference TRBV5-4 and TRBJ1-2, is as follows: ETGVTQSPTHLIKTRGQQVTLRCSSQSGHNTVSWYQQALGQGPQFIFQYYREEENGRGNFPPRFSGLQFPNYSSELNVNALELDDSALYLCASTHSPNYGYTFGSGTRLTVV.